This TCR beta chain was identified during a study of monozygotic twins with inflammatory bowel disease. One entry per CDR3 protein, without DNA, is what TCRdb gives after re-calling the 5' RACE reads. This repertoire includes some 440,000 distinct CDR3 sequences. The CDR3 contains 13 residues. Germline V gene sequence: CDR1 DFQATT, CDR2 SNEGSKA (reference sequence). The study, taken as a whole, reports: A reduction in TCRbeta diversity (inverse Simpson) was seen in IBD patients relative to healthy co-twins.

A remark on this clonotype: Its target is unknown.

Sequencing used blood. The chain links TRBV20-1 to TRBJ2-1; the TRBD2 assignment by TCRdb is unverifiable without DNA. This TCR derives from a human donor with ulcerative colitis or Crohn's disease, or a healthy co-twin of an affected twin (not recorded which). The CDR3 loop is CSAFPGLDVTQFF.